Below, 20 T cell receptor beta chains from the same sample are listed, as sequenced in a study of tumor-infiltrating lymphocytes in primary liver carcinoma (dated by TCRdb to about 2017). Reads for this sample came from an Illumina HiSeq 2500. TCRbeta-specific cDNA was reverse-transcribed from 500 ng total RNA using a constant-region primer and ProtoScript II reverse transcriptase. TCRbeta libraries were built with three nested multiplex PCR rounds, a slightly modified ARM-PCR procedure. Each of the first two PCR rounds ran for 9 to 10 cycles using multiplex TRBV1-TRBV30 forward primers together with a Cbeta reverse primer. The public sequencing data were trimmed at Q25 with fastp and processed into clonotypes with MiXCR by TCRdb, which kept only in-frame beta chains. For every CDR3 protein sequence, its rows merge into one entry that carries the most common genes and DNA. The sample table records hundreds of thousands of distinct CDR3 sequences; almost 60% of these occur just once. The ten largest clones take up around 15% of the sample.

RNA from unsorted whole blood was extracted with TRIzol reagent, and germline DNA was obtained with the DNeasy Blood & Tissue kit. The specimen was peripheral blood. The receptors originated from a woman younger than 45 with primary liver carcinoma and hepatitis B virus infection.

The sample holds many counts of this clonotype. The DNA for the CDR3 is TGCGCCAGCAGCAGTTCTTCAGGGCCTTCTAGCACAGATACGCAGTATTTT. Amino acid sequence: CASSSSSGPSSTDTQYF. The chain is built from TRBV4-3 and TRBJ2-3; D might be TRBD1 (5 bases). This CDR3 region has 17 residues. V lost 5 bases, J lost 0 bases, and 18 bases lay in between. Per germline, CDR1 LGHNA and CDR2 YSLEER.

This clonotype was counted only a few times. The chain links TRBV6-1 to TRBJ1-5; TRBD1 agrees at 8 bases. V gave up 7 bases and J gave up 5 bases; unmatched junction bases: 4. Germline-derived CDR1 and CDR2 are MNHNS and SASEGT. The CDR3 covers 13 residues. CDR3 sequence reads: CASTVTGDQPQHF. CDR3 sequence (DNA): TGTGCCAGCACCGTGACAGGGGATCAGCCCCAGCATTTT.

A single count supports this clonotype. One end of the junction does not line up with germline, which may come from a read error. This chain links TRBV12-3 or TRBV12-4 with TRBJ2-1, with TRBD2 matching 12 bases. The CDR3 sequence is 15 residues long. The CDR3 is CASNSRLAGVNEQLF. CDR3 in DNA: TGTGCCAGCAATTCGAGACTAGCGGGAGTCAATGAGCAGCTCTTC.

This clonotype was picked up a small number of times. CDR3 sequence (DNA): TGTGCCAGCAGCCAACCCCTAGCGGGAGCGGATGAGCAGTTCTTC. It specifies CASSQPLAGADEQFF. V usage is TRBV4-2 and J usage is TRBJ2-1, with TRBD2 matching 10 bases. Germline loops: CDR1 LGHNA, CDR2 YNFKEQ. The trim removed 2 bases at V and 8 bases at J, leaving 6 bases unmatched. The CDR3 contains 15 residues.

Note on this clonotype: This sequence may be a read error, since a much larger clone differs from it by one base. The chain joins TRBV29-1 to TRBJ2-2; D is perhaps TRBD2 (6 bases). CDR3 length: 12 residues. Germline loops: CDR1 SQVTM, CDR2 ANQGSEA. CDR3 sequence: CSVEKWTGGLFF. CDR3 DNA: TGCAGCGTTGAGAAGTGGACCGGGGGGCTGTTTTTT.

Points on this clonotype: Its ends do not fully match the called genes, so a read error is possible. The V and J genes are TRBV7-9 and TRBJ2-2, with TRBD2 matching 8 bases. The CDR3 contains 15 residues. The V gene's germline CDR1 is SEHNR and CDR2 FQNEAQ (reference sequence). CDR3 nucleotide sequence: TGTGCCAGCAGCCAGACTAGCGTGGCCACCGCGGAGTTGTTTTTT. Residues: CASSQTSVATAELFF.

This chain uses TRBV7-9 with TRBJ2-3; 7 bases are shared with TRBD1. This CDR3 is 17 amino acids long. Germline loops: CDR1 SEHNR, CDR2 FQNEAQ (reference sequence). With 2 bases clipped from V and 4 bases from J, the junction kept 12 bases outside the gene matches. The CDR3, as DNA: TGTGCCAGCAGCTTACTCCCGACAGGGCTAGTGGCAGATACGCAGTATTTT. This translates into CASSLLPTGLVADTQYF.

Remarks on this clonotype: An end of the junction differs from the germline gene, which may be a read error. The chain combines TRBV6-5 with TRBJ2-7; tentatively, D is TRBD2 (6 bases). The CDR3 sequence is 13 residues long. Per the germline V gene, CDR1 is MNHEY and CDR2 is SVGAGI. The CDR3 coding sequence is TGTACCAGACGGGACTCCCAATCCTACGAGCAGTACTTC. The encoded protein is CTRRDSQSYEQYF.

The chain combines TRBV29-1 with TRBJ2-7; D not resolved. The ends were cut back, 4 bases at V and 6 bases at J, with 19 bases in the middle. CDR1 is SQVTM and CDR2 is ANQGSEA in the germline V gene. This CDR3 region has 14 residues. The CDR3 sequence: CSVVFVGSVREQYF. CDR3 nucleotide sequence: TGCAGCGTTGTCTTTGTCGGAAGTGTCCGCGAGCAGTACTTC.

This clonotype was found a few times. V is TRBV12-5 and J is TRBJ1-1; TRBD1 is a possible D gene (5 bases). The CDR3 sequence is 15 residues long. Trimming cost V 7 bases and J 6 bases, with 21 bases left between them. The germline V gene has CDR1 LGHNT and CDR2 FRNRAP. The CDR3 sequence: CASVNEPLGGAEAFF. The CDR3 nucleotides are TGTGCTAGTGTCAATGAGCCTTTGGGGGGAGCTGAAGCTTTCTTT.

With regard to this clonotype: Because the CDR3 is missing its conserved closing phenylalanine or tryptophan, this is likely a read error. The chain uses TRBV28 and TRBJ2-3; tentative D call: TRBD1 (5 bases). The V gene lost 5 bases and the J gene lost 7 bases, with 16 bases spanning the gap. Germline V gene sequence: CDR1 MDHEN, CDR2 SYDVKM. There are 14 residues in the CDR3. The DNA of the CDR3 is TGTGCCAGCAGTCAGACACCTAAGGGGAATACGCAGTATCTT. Translating it yields CASSQTPKGNTQYL.

As for this clonotype: Being one base from a much bigger clone, this may be a read error. The rearrangement links TRBV12-5 to TRBJ2-5; unclear D gene. CDR1 and CDR2 from the germline V gene are LGHNT and FRNRAP. V dropped 8 bases and J dropped 9 bases, with 10 bases sitting between them. CDR3 length equals 10 residues. The CDR3: CASNSGAQYF. CDR3 nucleotide sequence: TGTGCTAGTAATAGTGGGGCCCAGTACTTC.

The chain has TRBV4-1 and TRBJ1-4, with D perhaps TRBD1 (5 bases). The CDR3 spans 13 residues. CDR1 is MGHRA, CDR2 YSYEKL, per germline. The V end was cut by 4 bases, the J end by 8 bases, with 11 bases between. CDR3 in DNA: TGCGCCAGCAGCCCGTGGGGGGACGAAAAACTGTTTTTT. Amino acid sequence: CASSPWGDEKLFF.

The rearrangement links TRBV10-1 to TRBJ2-7, with D unresolved. This CDR3 comprises 12 residues. The germline V and J ends were trimmed by 3 bases and 6 bases, with 9 bases remaining between them. Germline V gives CDR1 WNHNN, CDR2 SYGVQD (reference sequence). CDR3 DNA sequence: TGCGCCAGCAGTGACCAGTGGTTCGAGCAGTACTTC. This encodes CASSDQWFEQYF.

The chain carries TRBV12-5 and TRBJ1-5, with TRBD1 matching 7 bases. The CDR3 totals 15 residues. Germline V gene lookup returns CDR1 LGHNT and CDR2 FRNRAP. V dropped 6 bases and J dropped 1; count of bases not matched to a gene: 6. CDR3 nucleotide sequence: TGTGCTAGTGGCCCCCCGGGACAGAGCAATCAGCCCCAGCATTTT. It specifies CASGPPGQSNQPQHF.

On this clonotype: The junction departs from the called germline gene at one end, perhaps through a read error. This sequence joins TRBV29-1 and TRBJ2-7; 8 bases match TRBD2. CDR3 length equals 14 residues. CDR1 is SQVTM and CDR2 is ANQGSEA in the germline V gene. The CDR3 coding sequence is TGCAGCATTGACGGGGGGGGACTAGACTACGAACAGTACTTC. Translating it yields CSIDGGGLDYEQYF.

Only a few counts were recorded for this clonotype. A read error is possible here, since a much larger clone lies one base away. The chain uses TRBV11-2 and TRBJ2-5; D is unresolved. Germline-derived CDR1 and CDR2 are SGHAT and FQNNGV. The CDR3 spans 14 residues. The CDR3 sequence is CASSLGLPQDTQYF. The CDR3 region has the DNA TGTGCCAGCAGCTTAGGTCTCCCCCAAGATACCCAGTACTTC.

This clonotype came up many times. The rearrangement uses TRBV29-1 and TRBJ2-5; D may be TRBD1 (6 bases). V shed 4 bases and J shed 4 bases, with 13 bases lying between them. The CDR3 is 13 amino acids. Germline V gene data show CDR1 as SQVTM and CDR2 as ANQGSEA. The CDR3 loop is CSVATGLGETQYF. In nucleotides, the CDR3 is TGCAGCGTTGCCACAGGGCTAGGAGAGACCCAGTACTTC.

Remarks on this clonotype: Since a much larger clone is just one base distant, this may be a read error. The rearrangement links TRBV29-1 to TRBJ2-4, with 9 bases that match TRBD1. In germline, CDR1 is SQVTM, CDR2 ANQGSEA. The CDR3 is made up of 15 amino acids. The V gene end was trimmed by 8 bases and the J gene end by 4 bases; junction bases not matched to a gene: 12. DNA for the CDR3: TGCAGCATTACACGGGGGACAGGGCTTAAAAACATTCAGTACTTC. It yields the protein CSITRGTGLKNIQYF.

Note on this clonotype: A much more abundant neighbour one base away suggests this may be a read error. The chain has TRBV6-2 or TRBV6-3 and TRBJ1-5; the D gene is possibly TRBD1 (6 bases). Germline values: CDR1 MNHEY, CDR2 SVGEGT. The CDR3 length is 15 residues. V was clipped by 5 bases and J by 9 bases, with 20 bases between them. CDR3 residues: CASSRGRGSLRPQHF. The CDR3, as DNA: TGTGCCAGCAGTAGGGGCAGGGGCTCTTTAAGGCCCCAGCATTTT.